Listed below are T cell receptor beta chains from one sample, sequenced in a study of shared clonotypes between healthy human individuals. Here immunoSEQ multiplex PCR was the method, and the copy in TCRdb shows in-frame clones only, minus some. Of 450,000 to 500,000 clones in the sample, about 84% are singletons; the top ten hold approximately 12%. The sample consisted of PBMCs. The source is a woman aged 40 to 50 in good health. Some clones in this sample may be carry-over from other donors' samples. The CDR3 runs from the conserved cysteine through the conserved F or W. The order of the fields is V gene, D gene, J gene, CDR3 protein, CDR3 DNA. The D gene is left open where the match is weak.

V: TRBV7-8
D: NA
J: TRBJ2-1
CDR3: CASSFPRGVGGDEQFF
DNA: TGTGCCAGCAGCTTCCCCCGGGGAGTCGGAGGCGATGAGCAGTTCTTC

V: TRBV7-2
D: NA
J: TRBJ2-1
CDR3: CASSLYSSYNEQFF
DNA: TGTGCCAGCAGCTTATACAGCTCCTACAATGAGCAGTTCTTC

V: TRBV27
D: NA
J: TRBJ2-1
CDR3: CASSLRRESSYNEQFF
DNA: TGTGCCAGCAGTTTAAGACGGGAAAGCTCCTACAATGAGCAGTTCTTC

V: TRBV28
D: NA
J: TRBJ2-4
CDR3: CASSLVSQAKNIQYF
DNA: TGTGCCAGCAGTTTGGTTTCGCAAGCCAAAAACATTCAGTACTTC

V: TRBV2
D: NA
J: TRBJ1-3
CDR3: CASRASHTIYF
DNA: TGTGCCAGCAGGGCATCACACACCATATATTTT

V: TRBV5-1
D: TRBD1
J: TRBJ2-3
CDR3: CASSWRGLGQGPTDTQYF
DNA: TGCGCCAGCAGCTGGCGGGGTCTGGGACAGGGCCCCACAGATACGCAGTATTTT

V: TRBV5-1
D: NA
J: TRBJ1-2
CDR3: CASSLGGSSSYGYTF
DNA: TGCGCCAGCAGCTTGGGGGGGAGTTCTAGCTATGGCTACACCTTC

V: TRBV2
D: NA
J: TRBJ2-4
CDR3: CASRREDIQYF
DNA: TGTGCCAGCCGTAGGGAGGACATTCAGTACTTC

V: TRBV7-3
D: NA
J: TRBJ2-2
CDR3: CASSLDPFNTGELFF
DNA: TGTGCCAGCAGCCTCGACCCATTTAACACCGGGGAGCTGTTTTTT

V: TRBV7-2
D: TRBD2
J: TRBJ2-2
CDR3: CASSPGGGNTGELFF
DNA: TGTGCCAGCAGCCCGGGAGGAGGAAACACCGGGGAGCTGTTTTTT

V: TRBV6-6
D: NA
J: TRBJ2-7
CDR3: CASSPGLGAVEQYF
DNA: TGTGCCAGCAGCCCGGGACTGGGAGCGGTCGAGCAGTACTTC

V: TRBV2
D: TRBD1
J: TRBJ2-2
CDR3: CASRLGQGAPGELFF
DNA: TGTGCCAGCAGACTCGGACAGGGGGCGCCCGGGGAGCTGTTTTTT

V: TRBV18
D: NA
J: TRBJ1-1
CDR3: CASSPAENTEAFF
DNA: TGTGCCAGCTCACCGGCAGAGAACACTGAAGCTTTCTTT

V: TRBV7-2
D: NA
J: TRBJ1-5
CDR3: CASSSNTVFEPQHF
DNA: TGTGCCAGCAGCTCGAACACAGTTTTTGAGCCCCAGCATTTT

V: TRBV30
D: TRBD1
J: TRBJ1-4
CDR3: CAWSIGQGGPLFF
DNA: TGTGCCTGGAGTATCGGACAGGGAGGCCCGCTGTTTTTT

V: TRBV28
D: NA
J: TRBJ2-3
CDR3: CATKFLGAGDTQYF
DNA: TGTGCCACCAAATTTTTGGGAGCCGGAGATACGCAGTATTTT

V: TRBV7-2
D: NA
J: TRBJ2-2
CDR3: CASSFRGASNTGELFF
DNA: TGTGCCAGCAGCTTCCGGGGGGCTTCCAACACCGGGGAGCTGTTTTTT

V: TRBV2
D: TRBD1
J: TRBJ1-1
CDR3: CASRDTGGGTEAFF
DNA: TGTGCCAGCAGGGATACAGGGGGCGGCACTGAAGCTTTCTTT